The 31 T cell receptor beta chains in this list originate from one sample, sequenced in a study of cytomegalovirus exposure and HLA in healthy donors. Primers: 60 Vbeta forward and 13 Jbeta reverse. Here immunoSEQ multiplex PCR was the method, and the copy in TCRdb shows in-frame clones only, minus some. Its table records 90,000 to 100,000 clones. Material for sequencing was PBMCs. The receptors stem from a woman aged 30 to 39 in good health and CMV-seronegative.

V is TRBV7-2 and J is TRBJ1-5; 7 bases agree with TRBD1. CDR1 is SGHTA and CDR2 is FQGNSA in the germline V gene. CDR3 length equals 16 residues. With 3 bases clipped from V and 2 bases from J, the junction kept 7 bases outside the gene matches. The CDR3 protein is CASSFLPGQRNQPQHF. The DNA of the CDR3 is TGTGCCAGCAGCTTCCTACCGGGACAGCGCAATCAGCCCCAGCATTTT.

The rearrangement uses TRBV4-1 and TRBJ2-7; 9 bases line up with TRBD1. Germline values: CDR1 MGHRA, CDR2 YSYEKL. The trim removed 0 bases at V and 3 bases at J, leaving 6 bases unmatched. This CDR3 has 16 amino acids. This CDR3 is CASSQDPGTGYYEQYF. In nucleotides, the CDR3 is TGCGCCAGCAGCCAAGACCCCGGGACAGGGTACTACGAGCAGTACTTC.

The chain couples TRBV5-1 to TRBJ1-4; unclear D gene. The ends were cut back, 0 bases at V and 8 bases at J, with 14 bases in the middle. Looked up from germline, CDR1 is SGHRS and CDR2 is YFSETQ. This CDR3 has 15 residues. The CDR3 region is CASSLEGPRGEKLFF. The CDR3 DNA sequence: TGCGCCAGCAGCTTGGAAGGGCCAAGAGGGGAAAAACTGTTTTTT.

This sequence joins TRBV27 and TRBJ1-2; TRBD1 matches at 8 bases. Per germline, CDR1 MNHEY and CDR2 SMNVEV (reference sequence). V dropped 5 bases and J dropped 4; count of bases not matched to a gene: 6. The CDR3 runs to 14 residues. The CDR3 here is CASSPQGAAYGYTF. In DNA form, the CDR3 reads TGTGCCAGCAGTCCGCAGGGGGCGGCCTATGGCTACACCTTC.

V and J are TRBV5-1 and TRBJ2-2; 11 bases line up with TRBD1. CDR1 is SGHRS, CDR2 YFSETQ, per germline. J was trimmed by 6 bases and V by 4 bases; bases with no gene match: 5. The CDR3 totals 15 residues. Written as DNA, the CDR3 is TGCGCCAGCAGCCGGACAGGGGGCCGGGCCGGGGAGCTGTTTTTT. This sequence encodes CASSRTGGRAGELFF. The full variable domain, rest sourced from reference TRBV5-1 and TRBJ2-2, is KAGVTQTPRYLIKTRGQQVTLSCSPISGHRSVSWYQQTPGQGLQFLFEYFSETQRNKGNFPGRFSGRQFSNSRSEMNVSTLELGDSALYLCASSRTGGRAGELFFGEGSRLTVL.

The chain has TRBV5-1 and TRBJ2-3, with 8 bases aligning to TRBD1. From germline, CDR1 is SGHRS and CDR2 YFSETQ. The CDR3 spans 14 residues. V was clipped by 3 bases and J by 3 bases; unmatched bases: 3. The CDR3 DNA reads as TGCGCCAGCAGCTCCGGACAGGGTACAGATACGCAGTATTTT. It specifies CASSSGQGTDTQYF.

Here the CDR3 DNA reads TGTGCCAGCAGCCAAGCTCGGGGATCCCGTGAAACAGATACGCAGTATTTT. Encoded protein: CASSQARGSRETDTQYF. V is TRBV14 and J is TRBJ2-3; possibly TRBD2 for D (5 bases). The CDR3 is made up of 17 amino acids. The V gene lost 1 base and the J gene lost 3 bases, with 17 bases spanning the gap. The germline V gene has CDR1 SGHDN and CDR2 FVKESK.

V usage is TRBV18 and J usage is TRBJ1-1, with D unclear. Looked up from germline, CDR1 is KGHSH and CDR2 is LQKENI. This CDR3 comprises 16 residues. Trimming shortened V by 3 bases and J by 0 bases, and 14 bases separated the two germline ends. The CDR3 spells CASSPSLQILNTEAFF. CDR3 in DNA: TGTGCCAGCTCACCGAGCCTACAGATTCTGAACACTGAAGCTTTCTTT.

The chain couples TRBV5-5 to TRBJ1-2, with 8 bases matching TRBD1. CDR1 SGHKS and CDR2 YYEKEE come from the germline V gene (reference sequence). The V segment lost 3 bases and the J segment 8 bases; nucleotides outside the gene matches: 9. This CDR3 is 14 amino acids long. The CDR3 region is CASSSVQGGGGYTF. CDR3 DNA sequence: TGTGCCAGCAGCTCGGTACAGGGGGGAGGGGGCTACACCTTC.

The rearrangement uses TRBV5-6 and TRBJ1-3; D call uncertain. The CDR3 is 13 residues long. V lost 9 bases to trimming and J lost 8 bases, with 18 bases between them. Germline V gene data show CDR1 as SGHDT and CDR2 as YYEEEE. CDR3 nucleotides: TGTGCCATCGGGCGGGCCACCGGTGACACCATATATTTT. This encodes CAIGRATGDTIYF.

Comment on this clone: Other DNA sequences from this sample encode an identical CDR3 as well. The V gene is TRBV6-1, the J gene TRBJ1-1; D uncertain. This CDR3 has 15 residues. In germline, CDR1 is MNHNS, CDR2 SASEGT. Between the trimmed V and J ends, which lost 1 base and 5 bases, there was a span of 14 bases. The CDR3 DNA follows: TGTGCCAGCAGTGAAGGTAGCCTAAAGAGGACTGAAGCTTTCTTT. It codes for CASSEGSLKRTEAFF.

This chain links TRBV7-9 with TRBJ2-3; 7 bases are a match to TRBD2. Looked up from germline, CDR1 is SEHNR and CDR2 is FQNEAQ (reference sequence). The CDR3 extends over 17 amino acids. V lost 2 bases, J lost 0 bases, and 8 bases stayed unmatched. This CDR3 reads CASSLTSVLASTDTQYF. The CDR3 nucleotides are TGTGCCAGCAGCTTAACTAGCGTACTAGCTAGCACAGATACGCAGTATTTT.

The V call is TRBV28, the J call TRBJ2-1; 13 bases are shared with TRBD2. Trimming removed 4 bases from V and 6 bases from J; junction bases left unmatched: 3. This CDR3 comprises 15 residues. CDR1 and CDR2 (germline): MDHEN, SYDVKM. The CDR3 loop reads CASSSLAGGLNEQFF. The CDR3 coding sequence is TGTGCCAGCAGTTCACTAGCGGGGGGGCTCAATGAGCAGTTCTTC.

The chain joins TRBV5-1 to TRBJ2-3; 11 bases are shared with TRBD2. CDR3 length: 16 residues. J lost 4 bases, V lost 0 bases, and 4 bases had no gene match. Per the germline V gene, CDR1 is SGHRS and CDR2 is YFSETQ. The CDR3 loop reads CASSLVAGGSPDTQYF. CDR3 nucleotides: TGCGCCAGCAGCTTGGTAGCGGGGGGGAGTCCAGATACGCAGTATTTT.

V usage is TRBV9 and J usage is TRBJ2-7; D is possibly TRBD2 (5 bases). CDR3 length: 17 residues. Trimming removed 3 bases from V and 3 bases from J, with 22 bases in between. Germline V CDR1 and CDR2: SGDLS, YYNGEE. In nucleotides, the CDR3 is TGTGCCAGCAGCGCGGGCGTGGGAGACAAGAGACACTACGAGCAGTACTTC. As protein: CASSAGVGDKRHYEQYF.

The rearrangement uses TRBV18 and TRBJ2-1, with 7 bases matching TRBD2. CDR3 size: 16 residues. Per germline, CDR1 KGHSH and CDR2 LQKENI. Trimming at V came to 6 bases and at J to 4 bases, leaving 12 bases not matched to a gene. This CDR3 is CASSFDPGGSYNEQFF. The CDR3 nucleotides are TGTGCCAGCTCTTTCGATCCCGGCGGGAGTTACAATGAGCAGTTCTTC.

The rearrangement uses TRBV2 and TRBJ1-5; 10 bases match TRBD1. The ends lost 4 bases at V and 2 bases at J; junction bases unmatched: 2. This CDR3 comprises 15 residues. The germline gives CDR1 SNHLY, CDR2 FYNNEI. The CDR3 nucleotides are TGTGCCAGCAGTGCCGGGACAGGGGGCAATCAGCCCCAGCATTTT. This encodes CASSAGTGGNQPQHF.

The chain combines TRBV7-3 with TRBJ2-1; perhaps TRBD2 as D (5 bases). The length of the CDR3 is 12 residues. V was cut by 3 bases and J by 9 bases, with 9 bases left in between. Germline V gene sequence: CDR1 SGHTA, CDR2 FQGTGA. The CDR3 protein is CASSLGESEQFF. The CDR3 bases are TGTGCCAGCAGCTTGGGAGAGAGTGAGCAGTTCTTC.

CDR3 sequence: CASSLSRDGGKAFF. CDR3 nucleotides: TGTGCCAGCAGTCTCTCCCGGGACGGCGGGAAAGCTTTCTTT. The chain joins TRBV7-2 to TRBJ1-1, with D possibly TRBD1 on 5 matching bases. Germline V gives CDR1 SGHTA, CDR2 FQGNSA. The V end was cut by 6 bases, the J end by 9 bases, with 20 bases between. The length of the CDR3 is 14 residues.

The V call is TRBV19, the J call TRBJ1-5; a weak D match, TRBD1 (5 bases). This CDR3 region has 15 residues. Trimming took off 9 bases at V and 2 bases at J, with 17 bases between the two ends. Germline CDR1 is LNHDA and CDR2 is SQIVND (reference sequence). The CDR3 here is CASHAWGGGNQPQHF. The CDR3 DNA reads TGTGCCAGCCATGCGTGGGGGGGTGGCAATCAGCCCCAGCATTTT.

This CDR3 reads CASSTGQGNGYTF. The CDR3 DNA sequence: TGTGCCAGCAGTACTGGACAGGGAAATGGCTACACCTTC. The chain has TRBV28 and TRBJ1-2, with TRBD1 matching 8 bases. Germline V gene lookup returns CDR1 MDHEN and CDR2 SYDVKM. Losses at the gene ends were 5 bases for V and 6 bases for J; bases not matched to a gene: 5. CDR3 size: 13 residues.

The V gene is TRBV28, the J gene TRBJ2-6; 9 positions match TRBD1. CDR1 and CDR2 (germline): MDHEN, SYDVKM. V shed 6 bases, J shed 1 base, and the junction held 7 bases outside the gene matches. The length of the CDR3 is 17 residues. DNA of the CDR3: TGTGCCAGCAGCCTACAGGGGGCCGATTCTGGGGCCAACGTCCTGACTTTC. Its translation: CASSLQGADSGANVLTF. The whole variable domain, remainder taken from reference TRBV28 and TRBJ2-6, is DVKVTQSSRYLVKRTGEKVFLECVQDMDHENMFWYRQDPGLGLRLIYFSYDVKMKEKGDIPEGYSVSREKKERFSLILESASTNQTSMYLCASSLQGADSGANVLTFGAGSRLTVL.

The J gene is TRBJ2-7, the V gene TRBV7-9, with D possibly being TRBD1 (5 bases). The CDR3 sequence is 16 residues long. The V end lost 0 bases, the J end lost 2 bases, and 14 bases lay between the germline ends. Germline V gene lookup returns CDR1 SEHNR and CDR2 FQNEAQ (reference sequence). In DNA, the CDR3 is TGTGCCAGCAGCTTAGCAGCTGGGCAGGGTGCCTACGAGCAGTACTTC. It yields the protein CASSLAAGQGAYEQYF.

The CDR3 spells CASSFGGDRKYTEAFF. DNA for the CDR3: TGTGCCAGCAGTTTTGGTGGGGACAGGAAATACACTGAAGCTTTCTTT. The chain is built from TRBV27 and TRBJ1-1; 8 bases agree with TRBD1. This CDR3 spans 16 amino acids. V lost 3 bases, J lost 3 bases, and 9 bases stayed unmatched. Per the germline V gene, CDR1 is MNHEY and CDR2 is SMNVEV (reference sequence).

This chain connects TRBV14 to TRBJ2-3; 8 nucleotides line up with TRBD2. With 5 bases clipped from V and 2 bases from J, the junction kept 9 bases outside the gene matches. CDR3 length: 16 amino acids. CDR1 and CDR2 (germline): SGHDN, FVKESK. CDR3 coding DNA: TGTGCCAGCAGCTCCGAACAGCGGGGGATCACAGATACGCAGTATTTT. It specifies CASSSEQRGITDTQYF.

The chain combines TRBV6-1 with TRBJ2-4, with D perhaps matching TRBD1 (7 bases). Between the trimmed V and J ends, which lost 8 bases and 4 bases, there was a span of 12 bases. The CDR3 covers 13 residues. Germline V gives CDR1 MNHNS, CDR2 SASEGT. The chain's CDR3 is CASVPGGKNIQYF. The CDR3, as DNA: TGTGCCAGCGTTCCAGGGGGGAAAAACATTCAGTACTTC.

The chain carries TRBV5-4 and TRBJ2-5, with TRBD2 identical over 13 bases. Losses at the gene ends were 4 bases for V and 2 bases for J; bases not matched to a gene: 2. The CDR3 contains 15 residues. Germline CDR1 reads SGHNT; CDR2 reads YYREEE (reference sequence). DNA for the CDR3: TGTGCCAGCAGCCGGACTAGCGGGGGACAAGAGACCCAGTACTTC. Protein: CASSRTSGGQETQYF.

The chain combines TRBV6-4 with TRBJ2-3, with a weak D call TRBD2 (5 bases). Germline-derived CDR1 and CDR2 are MRHNA and SNTAGT. V was trimmed by 3 bases and J by 5 bases, leaving 15 bases between them. There are 15 residues in the CDR3. The CDR3 nucleotides are TGTGCCAGCAGTGAAGAAAGTGAGGGTGGAGATACGCAGTATTTT. This sequence encodes CASSEESEGGDTQYF.

This chain uses TRBV5-1 with TRBJ1-4; TRBD1 aligns across 7 bases. The trim removed 4 bases at V and 8 bases at J, leaving 8 bases unmatched. Germline loops: CDR1 SGHRS, CDR2 YFSETQ. This CDR3 region has 14 residues. As DNA, the CDR3 is TGCGCCAGCAGCGTAACAGGGGATCAAGAAAAACTGTTTTTT. Protein product: CASSVTGDQEKLFF.

The chain uses TRBV28 and TRBJ1-3, with TRBD1 identical over 9 bases. The CDR3 is made up of 15 amino acids. Germline lookup yields CDR1 MDHEN and CDR2 SYDVKM. Trimming took 6 bases from V and 8 from J; bases not matched to a gene: 11. The CDR3 loop is CASSPLWTGEDTIYF. DNA for the CDR3: TGTGCCAGCAGCCCCTTATGGACAGGGGAGGACACCATATATTTT. Full variable domain (rest looked up from reference TRBV28 and TRBJ1-3): DVKVTQSSRYLVKRTGEKVFLECVQDMDHENMFWYRQDPGLGLRLIYFSYDVKMKEKGDIPEGYSVSREKKERFSLILESASTNQTSMYLCASSPLWTGEDTIYFGEGSWLTVV.

The genes are TRBV7-9 and TRBJ2-6, with no clear D. CDR1 is SEHNR and CDR2 is FQNEAQ in the germline V gene (reference sequence). This CDR3 region has 18 residues. V shed 4 bases and J shed 0 bases, with 16 bases lying between them. CDR3: CASSSTAPVYSGANVLTF. Here the CDR3 DNA reads TGTGCCAGCAGCTCCACCGCCCCAGTTTACTCTGGGGCCAACGTCCTGACTTTC.